The 5 T cell receptor beta chains below all came from one sample that was sequenced in a study of PD-L1 blockade in urothelial cancer. TCRdb's copy holds only in-frame clones and misses some; the assay was immunoSEQ multiplex PCR. There are fewer than 45,000 clones in the sample; just over 35% occur only once, and about 8.9% lies in the top ten. The material sequenced was tumor tissue, taken before atezolizumab (anti-PD-L1) treatment. The receptors derive from a man aged 55 to 70 with urothelial cancer.

The V call is TRBV6-8, the J call TRBJ2-2; the D call may be TRBD1 or TRBD2 (6 bases each). Germline assignment: CDR1 MNHGY and CDR2 SAAAGT. Trimming took 2 bases from V and 5 from J, leaving 12 bases between them. The CDR3 is 15 residues long. CDR3 bases: TGTGCCAGCAGTTACAGGGGGGCCGGAACCGGGGAGCTGTTTTTT. This gives the protein CASSYRGAGTGELFF.

This clone rates as medium-sized. The V and J genes are TRBV11-3 and TRBJ2-1, with TRBD1 identical over 7 bases. Per the germline V gene, CDR1 is SGHNT and CDR2 is YENEEA. This CDR3 is built from 15 residues. The V segment lost 2 bases and the J segment 6 bases; nucleotides outside the gene matches: 7. DNA of the CDR3: TGTGCCAGCAGCTTACTGGACAGGAGCCCCAATGAGCAGTTCTTC. Protein sequence: CASSLLDRSPNEQFF.

This clone was counted between two and nine times. This chain uses TRBV6-8 with TRBJ2-3, with D perhaps TRBD2 (6 bases). The CDR3 runs 13 residues. Germline loops: CDR1 MNHGY, CDR2 SAAAGT. Trimming removed 6 bases from V and 8 bases from J, with 15 bases in between. CDR3 region: CASREIGGVTQYF. CDR3 sequence (DNA): TGTGCCAGCAGGGAAATAGGAGGGGTTACGCAGTATTTT.

The chain uses TRBV18 and TRBJ1-5; the match to TRBD1 covers 7 bases. The V gene's germline CDR1 is KGHSH and CDR2 LQKENI. Unmatched junction bases numbered 7, after V lost 6 bases and J lost 5 bases. The CDR3 totals 14 residues. CDR3 in amino acids: CASSEQGKDQPQHF. In DNA form, the CDR3 reads TGTGCCAGCTCGGAACAGGGGAAGGATCAGCCCCAGCATTTT.

This clone was seen repeatedly, ten times or more. The chain recombines TRBV9 with TRBJ2-7; 8 bases map to TRBD2. Germline-derived CDR1 and CDR2 are SGDLS and YYNGEE. The CDR3 loop spans 14 amino acids. The V gene end was trimmed by 1 base and the J gene end by 6 bases; junction bases not matched to a gene: 6. The CDR3 reads CASSVNREGLEQYF. The CDR3, as DNA: TGTGCCAGCAGCGTAAACCGGGAGGGCCTCGAGCAGTACTTC.